These T cell receptor beta chains were read from a single sample in a study of T cell responses to AZD1222 COVID-19 vaccine. Here immunoSEQ multiplex PCR was the method, and the copy in TCRdb shows in-frame clones only, minus some. This sample has about 120,000 clones; about 90% occur once, and the top ten carry around 15%. The sample was peripheral blood, taken on day 0 of AZD1222 vaccination. Receptor source: an adult in good health. CDR3s include the opening cysteine and the closing phenylalanine or tryptophan. A D gene is named only where the DNA matches it firmly. Not all rows give a size; the values are once, few, many and, for expanded clones, a class.

v_gene	j_gene	d_gene	abundance	CDR3aa	CDR3nt
TRBV7-9	TRBJ2-4	TRBD2	.	CASSPPLGGENIQYF	TGTGCCAGCAGCCCACCCTTGGGAGGGGAGAACATTCAGTACTTC
TRBV7-2	TRBJ2-1	.	.	CASSLEKHPYNEQFF	TGTGCCAGCAGCTTAGAGAAACATCCCTACAATGAGCAGTTCTTC
TRBV9	TRBJ2-1	.	.	CASSVVSSSYNEQFF	TGTGCCAGCAGCGTAGTCTCTAGCTCCTACAATGAGCAGTTCTTC
TRBV28	TRBJ1-3	.	.	CASSYPEGTIYF	TGTGCCAGCAGTTACCCGGAAGGGACCATATATTTT
TRBV6-5	TRBJ2-1	.	.	CASSYSYGAYNEQFF	TGTGCCAGCAGTTATTCCTACGGAGCCTACAATGAGCAGTTCTTC
TRBV7-9	TRBJ1-5	.	.	CASSLGRWQPQHF	TGTGCCAGCAGCTTAGGGAGGTGGCAGCCCCAGCATTTT
TRBV27	TRBJ1-2	.	.	CASRSPLRQDTNYGYTF	TGTGCCAGCAGATCCCCCCTCCGACAGGATACTAACTATGGCTACACCTTC
TRBV5-6	TRBJ2-5	TRBD2	.	CASSTTSGSETQYF	TGTGCCAGCAGCACGACTAGCGGGAGTGAGACCCAGTACTTC
TRBV19	TRBJ1-2	.	.	CASSILGDIAGYTF	TGTGCCAGTAGTATCTTGGGGGACATAGCTGGCTACACCTTC
TRBV11-3	TRBJ2-7	TRBD2	.	CASSKEASGDYEQYF	TGTGCCAGCAGCAAAGAGGCTAGCGGGGACTACGAGCAGTACTTC
TRBV9	TRBJ1-2	.	.	CASSVESGASYTF	TGTGCCAGCAGCGTAGAATCCGGGGCGAGCTACACCTTC
TRBV27	TRBJ1-1	.	.	CASRGQPNTEAFF	TGTGCCAGCAGGGGGCAACCGAACACTGAAGCTTTCTTT
TRBV4-3	TRBJ1-2	TRBD1	.	CASGYTGGLPGYTF	TGCGCCAGCGGTTATACAGGGGGTCTACCGGGCTACACCTTC
TRBV28	TRBJ2-7	.	.	CASSGVGTISYEQYF	TGTGCCAGCAGTGGGGTGGGGACGATCTCCTACGAGCAGTACTTC
TRBV10-3	TRBJ1-1	.	.	CAISVDRNTEAFF	TGTGCCATCAGTGTGGACAGGAACACTGAAGCTTTCTTT
TRBV7-9	TRBJ2-1	.	.	CASSLSGANEQFF	TGTGCCAGCAGCTTATCAGGAGCCAATGAGCAGTTCTTC
TRBV27	TRBJ1-6	.	.	CASSPGRDSPLHF	TGTGCCAGCAGTCCTGGGAGGGATTCACCCCTCCACTTT
TRBV6-2/TRBV6-3	TRBJ2-1	TRBD2	.	CASSYSETSGRASNNEQFF	TGTGCCAGCAGTTACTCGGAGACTAGCGGGAGGGCCAGTAACAATGAGCAGTTCTTC
TRBV19	TRBJ1-3	.	once	CASNSGISGNTIYF	TGTGCCAGTAACTCAGGAATCTCTGGAAACACCATATATTTT
TRBV28	TRBJ1-1	.	.	CASSLGGVGNPEAFF	TGTGCCAGCAGTTTGGGGGGGGTAGGGAACCCTGAAGCTTTCTTT
TRBV10-2	TRBJ1-5	TRBD1	.	CASSTDREGNQPQHF	TGCGCCAGCAGTACGGACAGGGAGGGCAATCAGCCCCAGCATTTT
TRBV30	TRBJ2-2	TRBD2	.	CAWQISGRAAGELFF	TGTGCCTGGCAAATTAGCGGGAGGGCCGCCGGGGAGCTGTTTTTT
TRBV14	TRBJ2-5	TRBD1	.	CASSQIARGYQETQYF	TGTGCCAGCAGCCAAATTGCCAGGGGGTACCAAGAGACCCAGTACTTC
TRBV4-1	TRBJ1-6	TRBD1	.	CASSQGQGRKLHSPLHF	TGCGCCAGCAGCCAAGGACAGGGAAGAAAACTACATTCACCCCTCCACTTT
TRBV13	TRBJ1-1	.	.	CASSLLSWGARAEAFF	TGTGCCAGCAGCTTACTAAGTTGGGGGGCTCGGGCTGAAGCTTTCTTT
TRBV9	TRBJ1-6	.	.	CASSVDPGNSPLHF	TGTGCCAGCAGCGTAGACCCGGGAAATTCACCCCTCCACTTT
TRBV4-1	TRBJ1-2	TRBD1	.	CASSQGGQVYYGYTF	TGCGCCAGCAGCCAAGGGGGACAGGTTTACTATGGCTACACCTTC
TRBV3-1/TRBV3-2	TRBJ1-2	.	.	CASSQSLAGYTF	TGTGCCAGCAGCCAATCTCTGGCTGGCTACACCTTC
TRBV3-1/TRBV3-2	TRBJ1-5	.	.	CASSQGQGPQPQHF	TGTGCCAGCAGCCAAGGGCAGGGCCCTCAGCCCCAGCATTTT
TRBV11-3	TRBJ2-1	.	.	CASSPRGGSYNEQFF	TGTGCCAGCAGCCCCCGGGGAGGCTCCTACAATGAGCAGTTCTTC
TRBV5-6	TRBJ2-6	.	.	CASSSPPGATGANVLTF	TGTGCCAGCAGCTCCCCCCCGGGGGCGACTGGGGCCAACGTCCTGACTTTC
TRBV6-2/TRBV6-3	TRBJ2-7	.	.	CASSYGGEDLSYEQYF	TGTGCCAGCAGTTACGGAGGGGAGGACCTTTCCTACGAGCAGTACTTC
TRBV15	TRBJ1-2	.	.	CATSRSGSYGYTF	TGTGCCACCAGCCGATCGGGGAGCTATGGCTACACCTTC
TRBV5-1	TRBJ1-3	.	.	CASKRPESGNTIYF	TGCGCCAGCAAAAGACCCGAATCTGGAAACACCATATATTTT
TRBV6-5	TRBJ1-2	.	.	CASRGAAGNYGYTF	TGTGCCAGCAGGGGGGCTGCGGGGAACTATGGCTACACCTTC
TRBV18	TRBJ2-2	.	.	CASSRSSPTLDTGELFF	TGTGCCAGCTCACGCAGCAGTCCGACGTTGGACACCGGGGAGCTGTTTTTT